Reported below is one T cell receptor beta chain. The CDR3 is 17 residues long. The data originate from a study of blood T cell repertoires in COVID-19. Generated by immunoSEQ multiplex PCR, the TCRdb table keeps only in-frame clones and is missing some. The sample has around 390,000 clones; around nine tenths are singletons. The sequence came from a woman aged 50 to 60 who had recovered from COVID-19. The gene calls are TRBV7-5 and TRBJ1-5; TRBD1, the table's D call, lacks a check against the DNA. TRBV7-5 is a listed pseudogene. The sample taken for sequencing was PBMCs or T cells enriched from blood (not recorded which). For the CDR3, the DNA is TGTGCCAGAAGCTTAGTCCCTAGGGGACACGCCAATCAGCCCCAGCATTTT. Amino acid sequence: CARSLVPRGHANQPQHF.